The sequence of this TCR beta chain was determined in a study of shared clonotypes between healthy human individuals. Study-level background: The cohort had a couple of women and a few men, ages 18 to 49. Whole-study results and caveats: Among donors, clonotype sharing was expected to be affected by sequencing depth.

With respect to this clone: Its antigen remains unknown.

Germline-derived CDR1 and CDR2 are MGHDK and SYGVNS. CDR3 length: 16 residues. J was trimmed by 0 bases and V by 5 bases; bases with no gene match: 9. In the original workflow: Filtering differed since immunoSEQ provided only junctions, with no quality scores. Sequenced by immunoSEQ multiplex PCR; TCRdb stores in-frame clones only, minus some. V, J and clone size are those of that table, while D and trimming were read from the DNA. The table records roughly 500,000 clones, approximately 85% of them present only once. Sequenced material: PBMCs. The receptor was derived from a woman in her thirties or forties in good health. Some clones in this sample may be carry-over from other donors' samples. The chain employs TRBV25-1 and TRBJ1-1, with 7 bases lining up with TRBD1. DNA of the CDR3: TGTGCCAGCAGTAGAGGGTCGACAGGGATGAACACTGAAGCTTTCTTT. Its translation: CASSRGSTGMNTEAFF.